The clone carrying this TCR beta chain was recorded many times. The sample belongs to a study of blood T cells in healthy people across ages. A J-beta primer mix and a sample-barcoded 5' primer were used in a second PCR of roughly 6 to 12 cycles. TCRdb re-analysed the 5' RACE reads in MiXCR, keeping a single row per CDR3 protein. The sample shows roughly 1,700,000 distinct CDR3 sequences, 28% of them seen only once. The junction had 6 bases not matched to a gene; V was cut back by 7 bases and J by 6 bases. The CDR3 spans 15 residues. The chain uses TRBV12-3 or TRBV12-4 and TRBJ2-4; 13 bases are shared with TRBD2. Sequenced material: blood. This TCR came from a woman aged 30 to 39 in good health. The chain's CDR3 is CASTLRTSGGNIQYF. CDR3 nucleotide sequence: TGTGCCAGCACCCTCAGGACTAGCGGGGGAAACATTCAGTACTTC.